A selection of T cell receptor beta chains follows, all from one sample in a study of blood T cell repertoires in COVID-19. The assay was immunoSEQ multiplex PCR, and TCRdb's table has in-frame clones only and misses some. Of more than 150,000 clones listed, about nine tenths are singletons. Sequenced: PBMCs or T cells enriched from blood (not recorded which). These receptors came from a young woman who had recovered from COVID-19. CDR3s include the opening cysteine and the closing phenylalanine or tryptophan. The order of the fields is J gene, V gene, D gene, clone size, CDR3 protein, CDR3 DNA. D genes are given only for firm matches. Clone size appears in some rows only: once, few, many, or a class for an expanded clone.

J: TRBJ2-7
V: TRBV5-3
D: -
size: -
CDR3: CARSWEFCEQYF
DNA: TGTGCCAGAAGCTGGGAGTTCTGCGAGCAGTACTTC

J: TRBJ1-5
V: TRBV18
D: -
size: -
CDR3: CASSEMGDYSNQPQHF
DNA: TGTGCCAGCTCGGAGATGGGGGACTATAGCAATCAGCCCCAGCATTTT

J: TRBJ1-1
V: TRBV6-5
D: -
size: -
CDR3: CASSWTVVNTEAFF
DNA: TGTGCCAGCAGTTGGACAGTTGTAAACACTGAAGCTTTCTTT

J: TRBJ2-2
V: TRBV7-7
D: TRBD2
size: -
CDR3: CASSLGLAGHTGELFF
DNA: TGTGCCAGCAGCCTAGGTCTAGCGGGACACACCGGGGAGCTGTTTTTT

J: TRBJ2-1
V: TRBV19
D: TRBD2
size: -
CDR3: CASSITPSGGQQFF
DNA: TGTGCCAGTAGTATAACCCCTAGCGGGGGGCAGCAGTTCTTC

J: TRBJ2-7
V: TRBV7-2
D: TRBD2
size: once
CDR3: CASSLVPISGRNYEQYF
DNA: TGTGCCAGCAGCTTAGTACCCATTAGCGGGAGGAACTACGAGCAGTACTTC

J: TRBJ1-6
V: TRBV3-1/TRBV3-2
D: -
size: -
CDR3: CASSPLGGTGNSPLHF
DNA: TGTGCCAGCAGCCCACTGGGAGGGACGGGTAATTCACCCCTCCACTTT

J: TRBJ1-1
V: TRBV9
D: -
size: -
CDR3: CASSVAFSKNTEAFF
DNA: TGTGCCAGCAGCGTAGCTTTTAGCAAGAACACTGAAGCTTTCTTT

J: TRBJ1-5
V: TRBV24-1
D: -
size: -
CDR3: CATSGPLHQPQHF
DNA: TGTGCCACCAGTGGGCCCCTTCATCAGCCCCAGCATTTT

J: TRBJ2-1
V: TRBV7-9
D: TRBD1
size: -
CDR3: CASSSRGTGTDEQFF
DNA: TGTGCCAGCAGCTCGAGAGGGACAGGGACCGATGAGCAGTTCTTC

J: TRBJ1-1
V: TRBV5-1
D: TRBD1
size: -
CDR3: CASSLNRGQTEAFF
DNA: TGCGCCAGCAGCTTGAACAGGGGTCAGACTGAAGCTTTCTTT

J: TRBJ1-4
V: TRBV11-2
D: TRBD1
size: -
CDR3: CASSLGDRVGNEKLFF
DNA: TGTGCCAGCAGCTTGGGGGACAGGGTTGGTAATGAAAAACTGTTTTTT

J: TRBJ2-5
V: TRBV7-3
D: TRBD2
size: -
CDR3: CASSLLAGDETQYF
DNA: TGTGCCAGCAGCCTCCTAGCGGGGGACGAGACCCAGTACTTC

J: TRBJ2-2
V: TRBV7-3
D: -
size: -
CDR3: CASSPAWGLNTGELFF
DNA: TGTGCCAGCAGCCCCGCCTGGGGCCTGAACACCGGGGAGCTGTTTTTT

J: TRBJ2-1
V: TRBV9
D: -
size: -
CDR3: CASSAGLPYNEQFF
DNA: TGTGCCAGCAGCGCCGGACTACCGTACAATGAGCAGTTCTTC

J: TRBJ1-3
V: TRBV4-1
D: -
size: -
CDR3: CASSQDIALGNTIYF
DNA: TGCGCCAGCAGCCAAGATATTGCGTTGGGAAACACCATATATTTT

J: TRBJ1-1
V: TRBV21-1
D: -
size: -
CDR3: CASSKAQGGQNTEAFF
DNA: TGTGCCAGCAGCAAAGCACAGGGGGGACAGAACACTGAAGCTTTCTTT

J: TRBJ2-5
V: TRBV11-3
D: TRBD2
size: once
CDR3: CASSHRTSGGETQYF
DNA: TGTGCCAGCAGCCACAGGACTAGCGGGGGCGAGACCCAGTACTTC

J: TRBJ1-2
V: TRBV9
D: TRBD1
size: few
CDR3: CASSEPSGGIYGYTF
DNA: TGTGCCAGCAGCGAACCCTCAGGGGGCATCTATGGCTACACCTTC

J: TRBJ1-6
V: TRBV27
D: TRBD1
size: -
CDR3: CASRTGFSPLHF
DNA: TGTGCCAGCAGGACAGGGTTTTCACCCCTCCACTTT

J: TRBJ1-4
V: TRBV19
D: TRBD1
size: -
CDR3: CASRKNRGAGEKLFF
DNA: TGTGCCAGTAGAAAGAACAGGGGGGCGGGTGAAAAACTGTTTTTT

J: TRBJ2-7
V: TRBV7-8
D: -
size: -
CDR3: CASSPMTVSYEQYF
DNA: TGTGCCAGCAGCCCGATGACAGTCTCCTACGAGCAGTACTTC

J: TRBJ2-6
V: TRBV30
D: TRBD1
size: -
CDR3: CAAGGDFSGANVLTF
DNA: TGTGCCGCAGGGGGCGACTTCTCTGGGGCCAACGTCCTGACTTTC

J: TRBJ2-7
V: TRBV5-4
D: -
size: few
CDR3: CASSLYFSGEQYF
DNA: TGTGCCAGCAGCTTGTACTTTAGCGGCGAGCAGTACTTC

J: TRBJ2-4
V: TRBV4-2
D: -
size: -
CDR3: CASSHGQRKAKNIQYF
DNA: TGTGCCAGCAGCCATGGTCAGCGAAAAGCCAAAAACATTCAGTACTTC

J: TRBJ1-1
V: TRBV6-5
D: -
size: once
CDR3: CASSMTDTEAFF
DNA: TGTGCCAGCAGTATGACAGACACTGAAGCTTTCTTT

J: TRBJ1-2
V: TRBV27
D: -
size: -
CDR3: CASSLSSFNYGYTF
DNA: TGTGCCAGCAGTTTATCGTCATTCAACTATGGCTACACCTTC

J: TRBJ2-2
V: TRBV7-3
D: -
size: -
CDR3: CASSLTVAGMYTGELFF
DNA: TGTGCCAGCAGCTTAACTGTAGCAGGGATGTACACCGGGGAGCTGTTTTTT

J: TRBJ1-6
V: TRBV5-4
D: TRBD1
size: -
CDR3: CASSAGQVAFSYNSPLHF
DNA: TGTGCCAGCAGCGCGGGACAGGTCGCGTTCTCCTATAATTCACCCCTCCACTTT

J: TRBJ1-2
V: TRBV12-3/TRBV12-4
D: -
size: once
CDR3: CASSLNENYGYTF
DNA: TGTGCCAGCAGTTTAAACGAGAACTATGGCTACACCTTC

J: TRBJ1-5
V: TRBV7-2
D: -
size: -
CDR3: CASSLEHLSNQPQHF
DNA: TGTGCCAGCAGCTTAGAACATCTTAGCAATCAGCCCCAGCATTTT

J: TRBJ2-7
V: TRBV29-1
D: TRBD2
size: -
CDR3: CSVEIWRGREGREQYF
DNA: TGCAGCGTTGAAATATGGCGCGGGCGGGAGGGCCGCGAGCAGTACTTC

J: TRBJ2-7
V: TRBV10-3
D: TRBD2
size: -
CDR3: CAISDGSSGSYEQYF
DNA: TGTGCCATCAGTGACGGGTCTAGCGGGTCCTACGAGCAGTACTTC

J: TRBJ2-2
V: TRBV5-4
D: -
size: -
CDR3: CASSSIQGKTGELFF
DNA: TGTGCCAGCAGCTCGATACAGGGAAAGACCGGGGAGCTGTTTTTT

J: TRBJ2-2
V: TRBV12-5
D: -
size: -
CDR3: CASGLGRQTNTGELFF
DNA: TGTGCTAGTGGTTTGGGTCGACAGACGAACACCGGGGAGCTGTTTTTT

J: TRBJ1-2
V: TRBV7-8
D: -
size: once
CDR3: CASRQSAGDNGYTF
DNA: TGTGCCAGCAGGCAGTCGGCAGGGGATAATGGCTACACCTTC

J: TRBJ1-2
V: TRBV5-1
D: -
size: -
CDR3: CASSLDPRKGYTF
DNA: TGCGCCAGCAGCTTGGATCCGAGGAAGGGCTACACCTTC

J: TRBJ2-1
V: TRBV6-5
D: TRBD2
size: once
CDR3: CASRTSWNEQFF
DNA: TGTGCCAGCAGGACTAGCTGGAATGAGCAGTTCTTC

J: TRBJ1-5
V: TRBV24-1
D: -
size: -
CDR3: CATSDGGGQPQHF
DNA: TGTGCCACCAGTGACGGGGGAGGCCAGCCCCAGCATTTT

J: TRBJ2-1
V: TRBV27
D: TRBD2
size: -
CDR3: CASSYKDAGANYNEQFF
DNA: TGTGCCAGCAGTTATAAAGACGCGGGAGCGAACTACAATGAGCAGTTCTTC

J: TRBJ1-2
V: TRBV4-2
D: TRBD1
size: -
CDR3: CASSQERAGGSEYGYTF
DNA: TGTGCCAGCAGCCAAGAAAGGGCAGGGGGTTCGGAGTATGGCTACACCTTC

J: TRBJ1-1
V: TRBV19
D: -
size: -
CDR3: CASSIGEGGGTEAFF
DNA: TGTGCCAGTAGTATAGGGGAGGGAGGCGGCACTGAAGCTTTCTTT

J: TRBJ2-2
V: TRBV27
D: TRBD2
size: -
CDR3: CASSFLGPSGGNTGELFF
DNA: TGTGCCAGCAGCTTCTTGGGTCCTAGCGGGGGGAACACCGGGGAGCTGTTTTTT

J: TRBJ1-5
V: TRBV7-9
D: TRBD1
size: once
CDR3: CASSRGGTGHQPQHF
DNA: TGTGCCAGCAGTCGCGGAGGGACAGGGCATCAGCCCCAGCATTTT

J: TRBJ1-2
V: TRBV5-1
D: -
size: -
CDR3: CASKVGDSINYGYTF
DNA: TGCGCCAGCAAGGTTGGTGACAGTATTAACTATGGCTACACCTTC

J: TRBJ2-1
V: TRBV9
D: -
size: -
CDR3: CASSPQGLHNEQFF
DNA: TGTGCCAGCAGCCCCCAGGGATTGCACAATGAGCAGTTCTTC

J: TRBJ2-7
V: TRBV10-3
D: -
size: -
CDR3: CAISEGQHYEQYF
DNA: TGTGCCATCAGTGAGGGACAGCACTACGAGCAGTACTTC

J: TRBJ1-1
V: TRBV29-1
D: TRBD1
size: -
CDR3: CSVVLFWSGQGNFNTEAFF
DNA: TGCAGCGTTGTGTTGTTTTGGAGCGGACAGGGGAATTTTAACACTGAAGCTTTCTTT

J: TRBJ1-5
V: TRBV30
D: TRBD1
size: once
CDR3: CAWQGQSNQPQHF
DNA: TGTGCCTGGCAGGGACAGTCAAATCAGCCCCAGCATTTT

J: TRBJ2-5
V: TRBV3-1/TRBV3-2
D: -
size: once
CDR3: CASSKGPAQETQYF
DNA: TGTGCCAGCAGTAAGGGGCCAGCCCAAGAGACCCAGTACTTC

J: TRBJ2-2
V: TRBV7-9
D: -
size: -
CDR3: CASSLVTENTGELFF
DNA: TGTGCCAGCAGCTTGGTCACAGAGAACACCGGGGAGCTGTTTTTT